This T cell receptor beta chain was sequenced for a study of blood T cell dynamics during melanoma immunotherapy. Study context: Patients with metastatic melanoma got pembrolizumab or nivolumab-ipilimumab as first-line care.

Trimming at V came to 6 bases and at J to 0 bases, leaving 8 bases not matched to a gene. This CDR3 region has 16 residues. CDR1 is LNHDA, CDR2 SQIVND, per germline (reference sequence). This clone was observed once. Every bulk PBMC sample received the same 350 ng of DNA. The repertoire was sequenced with immunoSEQ multiplex PCR; TCRdb's copy has only in-frame clones and lacks some. The data show several thousand clones, roughly 80% seen once. Documented time point: pre-treatment baseline. One draw preceded checkpoint blockade; another followed its first cycle at week 3. The TCR comes from a human donor with melanoma. V gene TRBV19 combines with J gene TRBJ1-5; TRBD1 aligns across 7 bases. The starting material was blood, obtained from a patient treated with checkpoint blockade. DNA for the CDR3: TGTGCCAGTAGCGTGGGACAGAGCTATAGCAATCAGCCCCAGCATTTT. It translates to CASSVGQSYSNQPQHF.